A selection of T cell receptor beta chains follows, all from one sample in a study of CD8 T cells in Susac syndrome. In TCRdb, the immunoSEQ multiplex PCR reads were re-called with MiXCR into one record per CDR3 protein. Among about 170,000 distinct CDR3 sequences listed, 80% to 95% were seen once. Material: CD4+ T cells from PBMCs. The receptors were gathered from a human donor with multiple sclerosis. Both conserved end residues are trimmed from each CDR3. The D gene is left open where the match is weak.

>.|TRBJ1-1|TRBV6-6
ATRGGRDVAF
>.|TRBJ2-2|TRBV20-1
SANQDTGKTGELF
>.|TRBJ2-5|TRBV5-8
ASSSTGSWETQY
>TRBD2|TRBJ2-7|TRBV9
ASSVGSGTRKAYEQY
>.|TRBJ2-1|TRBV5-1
ASSLVGREYNEQF
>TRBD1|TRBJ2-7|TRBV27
ASSLKWQGASYEQY
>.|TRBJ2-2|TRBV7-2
ASSLITSNTGELF
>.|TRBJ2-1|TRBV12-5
ASGLQYGINEQF
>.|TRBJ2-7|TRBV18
ASSPFRDSSYEQY
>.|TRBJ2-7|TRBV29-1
SVGWGGRYAGQY
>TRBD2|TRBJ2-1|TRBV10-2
ASSVNSGSTYNEQF
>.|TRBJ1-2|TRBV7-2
ASSLRDGGYT
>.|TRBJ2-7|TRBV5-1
ASSLQGMSDYEQY
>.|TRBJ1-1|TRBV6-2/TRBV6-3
ASKRKAEAF
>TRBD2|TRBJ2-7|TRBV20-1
SAEGTSGIYEQY
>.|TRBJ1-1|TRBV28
ASGGADMNTEAF
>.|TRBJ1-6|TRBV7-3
ASSSQGSAGSPLH
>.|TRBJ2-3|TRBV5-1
ASSLRDGTTDTQY
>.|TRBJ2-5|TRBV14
ASNQDRRGGRFQETQY
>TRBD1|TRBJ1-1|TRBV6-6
ASKTGQQSTEAF
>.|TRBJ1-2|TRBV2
ASSTPIADGYT
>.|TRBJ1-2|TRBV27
ATRSGPLYGYT
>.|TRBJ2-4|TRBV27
ASKGAARSGKNIQY
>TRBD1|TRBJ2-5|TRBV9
ASSSSPGQGAPETQY
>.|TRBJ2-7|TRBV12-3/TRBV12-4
ASSHAAIDYEQY
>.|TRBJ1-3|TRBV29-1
SVRGTGGNTIY
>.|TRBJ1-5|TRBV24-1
ATSDLRGSGPQH
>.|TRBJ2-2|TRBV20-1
SARGDSNTGELF
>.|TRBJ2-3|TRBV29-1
SVEGQEGGGDTQY
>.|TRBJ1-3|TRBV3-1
ASSQGIRNSGNTIY
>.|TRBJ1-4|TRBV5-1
ASSSQATNEKLF
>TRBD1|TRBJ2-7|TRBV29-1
SVVTGNSYEQY
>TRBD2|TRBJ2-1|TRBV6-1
ASSEAQGGRARNEQF
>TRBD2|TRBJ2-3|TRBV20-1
SIPASGSTDTQY
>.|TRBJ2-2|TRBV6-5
ASSYSGGNTGELF
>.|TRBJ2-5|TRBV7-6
ASSSTPAGETQY
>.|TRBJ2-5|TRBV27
ASRKARDTVAQETQY
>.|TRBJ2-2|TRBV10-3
AIRKTGRAGELF
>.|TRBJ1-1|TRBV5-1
ASSPAPAYTEAF
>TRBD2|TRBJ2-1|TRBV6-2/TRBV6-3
ASSPSGWSYNEQF
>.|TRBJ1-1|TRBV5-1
ASSLEGSSNTEAF
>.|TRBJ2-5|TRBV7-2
ASSFAGRRGRETQY
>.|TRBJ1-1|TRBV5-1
ASSHEGGRGRTEAF
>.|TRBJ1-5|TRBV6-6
ASSYPRGESNQPQH
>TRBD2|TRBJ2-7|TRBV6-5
ASSATSGDTFEQY
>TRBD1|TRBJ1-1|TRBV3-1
ASSQPLGQGGTEAF
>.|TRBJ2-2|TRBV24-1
ATSVGTISTGELF
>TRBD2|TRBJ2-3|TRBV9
ASSVAVTSGEADTQY
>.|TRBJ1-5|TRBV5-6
ASSSNRDRQPQH
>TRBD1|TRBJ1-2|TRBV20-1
SAGSRGTGDYGYT
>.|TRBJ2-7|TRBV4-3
ASSQESGNFYEQY
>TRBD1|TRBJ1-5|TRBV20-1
SAEGQGDQPQH
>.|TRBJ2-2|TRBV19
ASKQGPNTGELF
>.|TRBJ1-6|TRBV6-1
ATQTGNSPLH
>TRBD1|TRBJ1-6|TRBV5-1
ASSLGQGANSPLH
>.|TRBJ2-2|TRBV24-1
ATSKGSGELF
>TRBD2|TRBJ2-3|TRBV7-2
ASSLVPTSGTDTQY
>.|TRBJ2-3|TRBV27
ASSGDPYPSDTQY
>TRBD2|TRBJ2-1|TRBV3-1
ASSQGLAGAHNEQF